These 32 T cell receptor beta chains originate from one sample sequenced in a study of blood T cell repertoires in COVID-19. Clones were sequenced by immunoSEQ multiplex PCR, and TCRdb holds only the in-frame ones, with some missing. This sample has approximately 280,000 clones, with 75% to 90% found just once. The sample was peripheral blood. The receptor source for this set is a middle-aged man with acute or convalescent COVID-19.

CDR3 residues: CASRLFDDGELFF. The CDR3 DNA sequence: TGTGCCAGCAGACTATTCGACGACGGGGAGCTGTTTTTT. The J gene is TRBJ2-2, the V gene TRBV9; D is unresolved. Germline assignment: CDR1 SGDLS and CDR2 YYNGEE. V was trimmed by 5 bases and J by 7 bases, leaving 12 bases between them. The CDR3 has 13 amino acids.

The J gene is TRBJ1-6, the V gene TRBV5-5; D is undetermined. Germline V gene data show CDR1 as SGHKS and CDR2 as YYEKEE (reference sequence). CDR3 length: 17 residues. The germline V and J ends were trimmed by 2 bases and 1 base, with 13 bases remaining between them. Written as DNA, the CDR3 is TGTGCCAGCAGCTTCGCGGGTGATCGGTCCTATAATTCACCCCTCCACTTT. Amino acids: CASSFAGDRSYNSPLHF.

The chain employs TRBV12-3 or TRBV12-4 and TRBJ2-1, with 7 bases matching TRBD2. The CDR3 covers 13 residues. Trimming removed 4 bases from V and 10 bases from J; junction bases left unmatched: 7. The chain's CDR3 is CASSSGRGIEQFF. The DNA of the CDR3 is TGTGCCAGCAGTTCCGGGCGGGGGATAGAGCAGTTCTTC.

J is TRBJ1-1 and V is TRBV7-9; a possible D gene is TRBD1 (5 bases). There are 15 residues in the CDR3. V was trimmed by 5 bases and J by 0 bases, leaving 13 bases between them. In germline, CDR1 is SEHNR, CDR2 FQNEAQ (reference sequence). This CDR3 reads CASSPRQKLNTEAFF. CDR3 coding DNA: TGTGCCAGCAGCCCCCGACAGAAACTGAACACTGAAGCTTTCTTT.

The chain employs TRBV19 and TRBJ2-2; TRBD1 matches 9 bases. The germline V gene encodes CDR1 LNHDA and CDR2 SQIVND (reference sequence). The length of the CDR3 is 14 residues. J lost 6 bases, V lost 5 bases, and 4 bases had no gene match. The CDR3 protein is CASSPDRGPGELFF. In DNA form, the CDR3 reads TGTGCCAGTAGTCCGGACAGGGGTCCCGGGGAGCTGTTTTTT.

V and J are TRBV6-4 and TRBJ2-1; tentative D call: TRBD1 (6 bases). The CDR3 contains 15 residues. V gave up 3 bases and J gave up 1 base, with 10 bases separating them. The germline V gene has CDR1 MRHNA and CDR2 SNTAGT. CDR3 residues: CASSEVTGSYNEQFF. CDR3 nucleotide sequence: TGTGCCAGCAGTGAGGTTACAGGGTCCTACAATGAGCAGTTCTTC.

This chain links TRBV5-6 with TRBJ1-2; D is undetermined. This CDR3 has 13 residues. Germline CDR1 SGHDT, CDR2 YYEEEE. With 4 bases removed from V and 6 bases from J, the gap between germline ends came to 13 bases. The CDR3 DNA follows: TGTGCCAGCAGCCCCCGGGTGTCCGATGGCTACACCTTC. Its protein product is CASSPRVSDGYTF.

The chain uses TRBV5-4 and TRBJ2-3, with TRBD2 matching over 10 bases. Trimming at V came to 3 bases and at J to 0 bases, leaving 4 bases not matched to a gene. CDR1 and CDR2 from the germline V gene are SGHNT and YYREEE (reference sequence). This CDR3 region has 16 residues. Here the CDR3 reads CASSYGTSASTDTQYF. CDR3 DNA sequence: TGTGCCAGCAGCTACGGGACTAGCGCCAGCACAGATACGCAGTATTTT.

The chain employs TRBV7-6 and TRBJ2-2; 12 bases are shared with TRBD2. Trimming cost V 5 bases and J 8 bases; bases outside gene matches: 9. Per the germline V gene, CDR1 is SGHVS and CDR2 is FNYEAQ. This CDR3 is 16 amino acids long. Here the CDR3 reads CASSPSGGGVFGELFF. In DNA form, the CDR3 reads TGTGCCAGCAGCCCTAGCGGGGGGGGCGTTTTTGGGGAGCTGTTTTTT.

The rearrangement joins TRBV7-9 to TRBJ1-1, with D unresolved. CDR1 is SEHNR, CDR2 FQNEAQ, per germline (reference sequence). The V end lost 2 bases, the J end lost 8 bases, and 12 bases lay between the germline ends. This CDR3 has 13 residues. CDR3 coding DNA: TGTGCCAGCAGCTTAATAGGACTAGGGGAAGCTTTCTTT. This sequence encodes CASSLIGLGEAFF.

This chain joins TRBV5-4 and TRBJ1-4, with D tentatively TRBD1 (5 bases). Trimming took 4 bases from V and 8 from J, leaving 18 bases between them. Germline values: CDR1 SGHNT, CDR2 YYREEE (reference sequence). The CDR3 spans 15 residues. CDR3 region: CASSPGTRGGEKLFF. DNA of the CDR3: TGTGCCAGCAGCCCCGGGACCCGCGGGGGAGAAAAACTGTTTTTT.

The CDR3 loop reads CASSLQGSGEAFF. In DNA, the CDR3 is TGCGCCAGCAGCCTCCAGGGAAGTGGTGAAGCTTTCTTT. This rearrangement joins TRBV5-1 to TRBJ1-1, with a possible D match to TRBD1 (5 bases). This CDR3 has 13 residues. The V end was cut by 4 bases, the J end by 7 bases, with 14 bases between. Germline CDR1 SGHRS, CDR2 YFSETQ.

The chain joins TRBV5-4 to TRBJ2-7; D may be TRBD1 (6 bases). This CDR3 has 14 amino acids. V was trimmed by 3 bases and J by 5 bases, leaving 15 bases between them. Germline CDR1 SGHNT, CDR2 YYREEE (reference sequence). In nucleotides, the CDR3 is TGTGCCAGCAGCTCTGCCAGGGGAATGGACGAGCAGTACTTC. Its translation: CASSSARGMDEQYF.

To note about this clone: Additional DNA sequences in this sample encode the identical CDR3. The chain joins TRBV7-8 to TRBJ2-3; D is perhaps TRBD1 (6 bases). The CDR3 has 13 amino acids. CDR1 SGHVS and CDR2 FQNEAQ come from the germline V gene. V was cut by 3 bases and J by 5 bases, with 9 bases left in between. CDR3 loop: CASSLSRGDTQYF. The CDR3 DNA reads as TGTGCCAGCAGCTTGTCCAGGGGAGATACGCAGTATTTT.

The gene calls are TRBV5-6 and TRBJ1-1, with D maybe TRBD1 (5 bases). Trimming shortened V by 2 bases and J by 1 base, and 6 bases separated the two germline ends. Germline CDR1 reads SGHDT; CDR2 reads YYEEEE. The CDR3 covers 13 residues. The CDR3 spells CASSLTGNTEAFF. Written as DNA, the CDR3 is TGTGCCAGCAGCTTAACAGGGAACACTGAAGCTTTCTTT.

Only one count was recorded for this clone. The chain recombines TRBV15 with TRBJ2-1; D is possibly TRBD2 (5 bases). Germline lookup yields CDR1 LNHNV and CDR2 YYDKDF (reference sequence). V lost 5 bases and J lost 6, with 11 bases in between. This CDR3 is built from 13 residues. The CDR3 coding sequence is TGTGCCACCAGCGCCCGAGGGCTCAATGAGCAGTTCTTC. Its translation: CATSARGLNEQFF. The complete variable domain, with remaining parts taken from reference TRBV15 and TRBJ2-1, reads DAMVIQNPRYQVTQFGKPVTLSCSQTLNHNVMYWYQQKSSQAPKLLFHYYDKDFNNEADTPDNFQSRRPNTSFCFLDIRSPGLGDTAMYLCATSARGLNEQFFGPGTRLTVL.

The J gene is TRBJ2-1, the V gene TRBV24-1; perhaps TRBD1 as D (6 bases). This CDR3 is built from 16 residues. The germline V and J ends were trimmed by 3 bases and 1 base, with 12 bases remaining between them. CDR1 is KGHDR and CDR2 is SFDVKD in the germline V gene. CDR3 sequence: CATSDPTGISYNEQFF. The DNA of the CDR3 is TGTGCCACCAGTGATCCTACAGGGATATCCTACAATGAGCAGTTCTTC.

The V and J genes are TRBV13 and TRBJ1-2, with 12 bases identical to TRBD1. The CDR3 has 16 amino acids. V gave up 5 bases and J gave up 8 bases; unmatched junction bases: 12. Germline V lookup: CDR1 PRHDT, CDR2 FYEKMQ (reference sequence). This chain's CDR3 is CASSIIRDRGRKGYTF. The CDR3 coding sequence is TGTGCCAGCAGCATTATCCGGGACAGGGGGCGTAAAGGCTACACCTTC.

This clone was observed a few times. This chain joins TRBV5-1 and TRBJ2-2, with 8 positions matching TRBD1. The V and J ends lost 3 bases and 4 bases, in that order; junction bases with no gene match: 8. Germline V gives CDR1 SGHRS, CDR2 YFSETQ. The CDR3 is made up of 16 amino acids. The CDR3: CASSSPTGQGTGELFF. The CDR3 DNA follows: TGCGCCAGCAGCTCCCCCACTGGACAGGGCACCGGGGAGCTGTTTTTT.

This sequence joins TRBV6-5 and TRBJ1-2; perhaps TRBD1 as D (6 bases). In germline, CDR1 is MNHEY, CDR2 SVGAGI. This CDR3 has 14 residues. Trimming took 7 bases from V and 0 from J, leaving 12 bases between them. CDR3 in DNA: TGTGCCAGCACCAGGGGCAGGGCTAACTATGGCTACACCTTC. Protein product: CASTRGRANYGYTF.

The genes are TRBV30 and TRBJ2-1; TRBD2 aligns across 13 bases. The CDR3 sequence is 19 residues long. V was clipped by 4 bases and J by 7 bases; unmatched bases: 19. Germline lookup yields CDR1 GTSNPN and CDR2 SVGIG (reference sequence). The CDR3 DNA follows: TGTGCCTGGACTCCGTCCCCCGGGACTAGCGGGGCCTTCAAGAATGAGCAGTTCTTC. It translates to CAWTPSPGTSGAFKNEQFF.

Here the CDR3 DNA reads TGTGCCAGTAGAGCGGTTGCAACTAATGAAAAACTGTTTTTT. Residues: CASRAVATNEKLFF. V is TRBV19 and J is TRBJ1-4; D is uncertain. Germline V gene lookup returns CDR1 LNHDA and CDR2 SQIVND (reference sequence). This CDR3 spans 14 amino acids. With 6 bases removed from V and 0 bases from J, the gap between germline ends came to 8 bases. Together with reference TRBV19 and TRBJ1-4, the CDR3 gives the full variable domain: DGGITQSPKYLFRKEGQNVTLSCEQNLNHDAMYWYRQDPGQGLRLIYYSQIVNDFQKGDIAEGYSVSREKKESFPLTVTSAQKNPTAFYLCASRAVATNEKLFFGSGTQLSVL.

The chain recombines TRBV29-1 with TRBJ2-2; 8 bases align to TRBD1. V trimming: 6 bases; J trimming: 3 bases; junction bases outside the gene matches: 3. Germline CDR1 and CDR2: SQVTM and ANQGSEA. This CDR3 comprises 13 residues. The CDR3 nucleotides are TGCAGCGTGTTGGACAGGGACACCGGGGAGCTGTTTTTT. It specifies CSVLDRDTGELFF.

The rearrangement joins TRBV4-2 to TRBJ2-7; D perhaps matches TRBD2 (5 bases). The V gene lost 3 bases and the J gene lost 6 bases, with 9 bases spanning the gap. CDR1 LGHNA and CDR2 YNFKEQ come from the germline V gene. This CDR3 is 12 amino acids long. The CDR3 loop reads CASSQSRGEQYF. The CDR3, as DNA: TGTGCCAGCAGCCAGAGTCGGGGCGAGCAGTACTTC.

V is TRBV9 and J is TRBJ1-3; TRBD1 matches 10 bases. The CDR3 covers 15 residues. Germline V CDR1 and CDR2: SGDLS, YYNGEE. The trim removed 4 bases at V and 6 bases at J, leaving 7 bases unmatched. As DNA, the CDR3 is TGTGCCAGCAGCACTAGACAGGGGGCCGTAAACACCATATATTTT. Translation gives CASSTRQGAVNTIYF.

The V call is TRBV4-1, the J call TRBJ1-2; D is possibly TRBD1 (5 bases). The CDR3 is made up of 14 amino acids. Between the trimmed V and J ends, which lost 2 bases and 7 bases, there was a span of 14 bases. Germline V gene lookup returns CDR1 MGHRA and CDR2 YSYEKL. CDR3 bases: TGCGCCAGCAGCCAAAGTTGGGACTTCGGTGGCTACACCTTC. It yields the protein CASSQSWDFGGYTF.

The chain links TRBV30 to TRBJ1-1; possibly TRBD1 for D (6 bases). V lost 4 bases and J 4 bases, leaving 13 bases between the germline ends. Germline lookup yields CDR1 GTSNPN and CDR2 SVGIG (reference sequence). The CDR3 is 13 residues long. The DNA for the CDR3 is TGTGCCTGGAACAGGGAAAGTTCCACTGAAGCTTTCTTT. Translating it yields CAWNRESSTEAFF.

The chain employs TRBV30 and TRBJ2-1, with D uncertain. The CDR3 is 11 residues long. Trimming took off 4 bases at V and 6 bases at J, with 7 bases between the two ends. CDR1 GTSNPN and CDR2 SVGIG come from the germline V gene (reference sequence). This chain's CDR3 is CAWTSSNEQFF. The CDR3 region has the DNA TGTGCCTGGACCTCCAGCAATGAGCAGTTCTTC.

The chain employs TRBV10-3 and TRBJ2-7, with a tentative D call TRBD1 (5 bases). Trimming removed 5 bases from V and 4 bases from J, with 12 bases in between. CDR1 is ENHRY and CDR2 is SYGVKD in the germline V gene. CDR3 length: 13 residues. The chain's CDR3 is CAISRQIQYEQYF. The CDR3 bases are TGTGCCATCAGTCGACAGATTCAATACGAGCAGTACTTC.

CDR3 nucleotide sequence: TGTGCCAGCAGTTCACAGGGGGGTCAGCCCCAGCATTTT. This translates into CASSSQGGQPQHF. The chain couples TRBV6-2 or TRBV6-3 to TRBJ1-5; 8 nucleotides agree with TRBD1. CDR1 MNHEY and CDR2 SVGEGT come from the germline V gene. The trim removed 4 bases at V and 6 bases at J, leaving 2 bases unmatched. The CDR3 contains 13 residues.

The J gene is TRBJ1-1, the V gene TRBV11-2, with D unclear. The V gene lost 4 bases and the J gene lost 6 bases, with 12 bases spanning the gap. Looked up from germline, CDR1 is SGHAT and CDR2 is FQNNGV. The CDR3 length is 13 residues. The CDR3 region is CASSSPPEPEAFF. CDR3 in DNA: TGTGCCAGCAGCTCCCCCCCCGAGCCTGAAGCTTTCTTT.

This clone was picked up one time. As DNA, the CDR3 is TGTGCCAGCAGCCCAACCCGGGACAGGAGCTACAATGAGCAGTTCTTC. Translated, it gives CASSPTRDRSYNEQFF. This sequence joins TRBV27 and TRBJ2-1; 8 bases are a match to TRBD1. V dropped 6 bases and J dropped 3; count of bases not matched to a gene: 10. Germline loops: CDR1 MNHEY, CDR2 SMNVEV (reference sequence). The CDR3 extends over 16 amino acids.